A selection of T cell receptor beta chains follows, all from one sample in a study of blood T cells in healthy people across ages. MiXCR was run by TCRdb on the 5' RACE reads, yielding one entry per CDR3 protein. The sample carries roughly 800,000 distinct CDR3 sequences, nearly 60% recorded once. What was sequenced was blood. The receptors stem from a man aged 30 to 45 in good health. Both conserved end residues are part of each CDR3. The D gene is left open where the match is weak. The size of a clone is reported for some rows only, either as once, few or many, or as a class for expanded clones.

v_call	j_call	clone_size	d_call	cdr3_aa	cdr3_nt
TRBV6-5	TRBJ1-1	once	TRBD1	CASSYAGTGVTEDFF	TGTGCCAGCAGTTACGCCGGGACAGGGGTCACTGAAGATTTCTTT
TRBV27	TRBJ2-7	.	.	CASAHGGGYEQYF	TGTGCCAGCGCCCACGGAGGTGGCTACGAGCAGTACTTC
TRBV10-3	TRBJ2-7	.	TRBD1	CAISDRGLATYEQYF	TGTGCCATCAGTGACAGGGGGCTAGCGACCTACGAGCAGTACTTC
TRBV5-6	TRBJ2-6	few	TRBD1	CASSPIGGQGSGANVLTF	TGTGCCAGCAGCCCAATCGGGGGACAGGGATCTGGGGCCAACGTCCTGACTTTC
TRBV6-1	TRBJ1-2	.	.	CASSEDGQSYGYTF	TGTGCCAGCAGTGAAGACGGACAGAGCTATGGCTACACCTTC
TRBV20-1	TRBJ1-5	.	.	CSARDLGRVRGNQPQHF	TGCAGCGCTAGAGATCTTGGTAGGGTAAGGGGCAATCAGCCCCAGCATTTT
TRBV6-6	TRBJ2-1	.	.	CASSYWGGTDDNEQFF	TGTGCCAGCAGTTACTGGGGCGGGACAGACGACAATGAGCAGTTCTTC
TRBV10-3	TRBJ2-2	few	.	CAISGQKTFTGELFF	TGTGCCATCAGCGGACAGAAAACCTTCACCGGGGAGCTGTTTTTT
TRBV5-5	TRBJ2-3	.	TRBD2	CASSDMPGLVTDTQYF	TGTGCCAGCAGCGATATGCCGGGACTAGTCACAGATACGCAGTATTTT
TRBV28	TRBJ1-5	.	.	CASSFSDGQPQHF	TGTGCCAGCAGTTTCTCAGACGGTCAGCCCCAGCATTTT
TRBV11-1	TRBJ2-1	.	TRBD2	CASSTLAGGNYNEQFF	TGTGCCAGCAGCACACTAGCGGGAGGTAACTACAATGAGCAGTTCTTC
TRBV7-2	TRBJ2-7	.	.	CASSHGTFSYEQYF	TGTGCCAGCAGCCACGGGACATTCTCCTACGAGCAGTACTTC
TRBV28	TRBJ2-1	.	.	CASSLSSFGNEQFF	TGTGCCAGCAGTTTATCCTCCTTTGGCAATGAGCAGTTCTTC
TRBV9	TRBJ1-2	.	.	CASSVVGLGYTF	TGTGCCAGCAGCGTAGTAGGGCTCGGCTACACCTTC
TRBV4-3	TRBJ2-7	.	TRBD2	CASSQWASGSSYNEQYF	TGCGCCAGCAGCCAATGGGCTAGCGGGAGTTCCTACAATGAGCAGTACTTC
TRBV24-1	TRBJ1-2	few	.	CATSDLPRGGSYRYTF	TGTGCCACCAGTGATTTGCCCAGGGGAGGTAGTTATCGCTACACCTTC
TRBV3-1	TRBJ1-6	.	.	CASSQGWAVGLPLHF	TGTGCCAGCAGCCAGGGCTGGGCGGTGGGTTTACCCCTCCACTTT
TRBV19	TRBJ1-2	.	.	CASSIKSRGDYGYTF	TGTGCCAGTAGTATAAAAAGTAGGGGTGACTATGGCTACACCTTC
TRBV20-1	TRBJ2-3	once	.	CSARDLTGEFRTDTQYF	TGCAGTGCTAGAGACTTAACTGGGGAATTCCGCACAGATACGCAGTATTTT
TRBV20-1	TRBJ1-5	.	.	CSGYRMDQPQHF	TGCAGTGGGTACCGAATGGATCAGCCCCAGCATTTT
TRBV5-6	TRBJ2-2	.	.	CASSYVSGELFF	TGTGCCAGCAGCTACGTCTCCGGGGAGCTGTTTTTT
TRBV7-2	TRBJ2-7	.	.	CASSNPGVAQYEQYF	TGTGCCAGCAGCAACCCGGGGGTCGCCCAATACGAGCAGTACTTC
TRBV4-2	TRBJ2-3	.	TRBD2	CASSSEIAGAYAQYF	TGTGCCAGCAGCTCTGAGATAGCGGGAGCTTATGCGCAGTATTTT
TRBV10-3	TRBJ1-2	few	TRBD1	CAISEWTGEGYTF	TGTGCCATCAGTGAGTGGACAGGTGAAGGCTACACCTTC
TRBV3-1	TRBJ2-1	once	TRBD2	CASSQALSGTSGSVGQFF	TGTGCCAGCAGCCAAGCACTGTCCGGAACTAGCGGGAGTGTAGGGCAGTTCTTC
TRBV2	TRBJ2-5	few	TRBD1	CASTPKKGQGATPTQYF	TGTGCCAGCACCCCAAAAAAGGGACAGGGAGCGACACCCACCCAGTACTTC
TRBV2	TRBJ1-1	few	.	CASRTTWMAMPEAFF	TGTGCCAGCAGGACTACATGGATGGCCATGCCTGAAGCTTTCTTT
TRBV29-1	TRBJ1-2	.	.	CSVVDQDGYGYTF	TGCAGCGTTGTCGATCAGGACGGTTATGGCTACACCTTC
TRBV6-7	TRBJ1-1	.	.	CASSYGTGRNTEAFF	TGTGCCAGCAGTTACGGTACGGGTAGGAACACTGAAGCTTTCTTT
TRBV10-3	TRBJ2-3	.	.	CAISTRDQSTDTQYF	TGTGCCATCAGTACCCGGGACCAAAGCACAGATACGCAGTATTTT
TRBV4-2	TRBJ2-5	.	TRBD2	CASSRGLQEAQYF	TGTGCCAGCAGCCGGGGACTACAAGAGGCCCAGTACTTC
TRBV12-3/TRBV12-4	TRBJ2-7	few	.	CASSSQQGYEQYF	TGTGCCAGCAGTTCCCAGCAGGGCTACGAGCAGTACTTC
TRBV18	TRBJ2-1	.	TRBD1	CASSPGQGKVWNEQFF	TGTGCCAGCTCACCCGGACAGGGGAAGGTTTGGAATGAGCAGTTCTTC
TRBV20-1	TRBJ2-5	once	TRBD1	CSARDGQGLNEQYF	TGCAGTGCTAGAGATGGACAGGGATTGAATGAGCAGTACTTC
TRBV9	TRBJ1-2	few	.	CASSVVPGAYYGYTF	TGTGCCAGCAGCGTAGTTCCGGGCGCGTATTATGGCTACACCTTC
TRBV7-2	TRBJ1-4	.	TRBD1	CASSQDRRAEKLFF	TGTGCCAGCAGCCAGGACAGGCGGGCGGAAAAACTGTTTTTT
TRBV7-9	TRBJ2-1	.	.	CASSKQIKETQFF	TGTGCCAGCAGCAAACAGATAAAAGAGACCCAGTTCTTC
TRBV28	TRBJ2-1	.	TRBD2	CAILASYNEQFF	TGTGCCATACTAGCGTCCTACAATGAGCAGTTCTTC
TRBV2	TRBJ1-2	.	.	CASSEAFSGGNYGYTF	TGTGCCAGCAGTGAAGCGTTCTCCGGTGGCAACTATGGCTACACCTTC
TRBV3-1	TRBJ2-2	.	.	CASSQLRRTPGDTGELFF	TGTGCCAGCAGCCAACTTCGGAGGACACCCGGAGACACCGGGGAGCTGTTTTTT
TRBV6-1	TRBJ2-7	.	.	CASSDRAGTYYYEQYF	TGTGCCAGCAGTGACCGGGCAGGGACGTACTACTACGAGCAGTACTTC
TRBV20-1	TRBJ1-6	few	.	CSARDLRRVNSPLHF	TGCAGTGCTAGAGATTTACGACGTGTCAATTCACCCCTCCACTTT
TRBV6-6	TRBJ2-4	.	TRBD2	CATAPTSSIQYF	TGTGCCACCGCCCCGACTAGCAGCATTCAGTACTTC
TRBV20-1	TRBJ2-5	.	.	CSVATHREINEQYF	TGCAGTGTCGCAACTCACCGGGAGATCAATGAGCAGTACTTC
TRBV7-8	TRBJ2-7	.	.	CASSPVRIGYEQYF	TGTGCCAGCAGCCCGGTGAGGATTGGGTACGAGCAGTACTTC
TRBV4-1	TRBJ2-3	.	.	CASSQTTRADTQYF	TGCGCCAGCAGCCAAACCACCCGGGCAGATACGCAGTATTTT
TRBV2	TRBJ1-1	.	.	CASQAEGFIAEAFF	TGTGCCAGCCAAGCGGAAGGGTTTATCGCTGAAGCTTTCTTT
TRBV19	TRBJ1-5	.	TRBD1	CASSPTGGLAQPQHF	TGTGCCAGTAGCCCGACAGGGGGGTTGGCCCAGCCCCAGCATTTT
TRBV6-2/TRBV6-3	TRBJ1-2	.	.	CASSTFRQSPGYTF	TGTGCCAGCAGTACTTTCCGACAATCGCCTGGCTACACCTTC